This T cell receptor beta chain stems from a study of blood T cell repertoires in COVID-19. Study in general: COVID-19 samples collected from the United States, Italy and Spain covered acute and convalescent phases. Sources were T cells, B-cell-depleted T cells, or PBMCs; the material itself was cDNA or gDNA.

Germline assignment: CDR1 SGHVS and CDR2 FQNEAQ. This CDR3 has 16 amino acids. V was trimmed by 3 bases and J by 1 base, leaving 13 bases between them. As originally analysed: Estimates of nucleated cell counts were drawn from the amplification of reference gene primers. Clones were sequenced by immunoSEQ multiplex PCR, and TCRdb holds only the in-frame ones, with some missing. V and J calls and clone size are given by that table; D and trimming were obtained from the DNA. The sample includes tens of thousands of clones, 70% to 80% of them seen just once. The sample consisted of peripheral blood. The source is a woman over 75 with acute or convalescent COVID-19. The rearrangement joins TRBV7-8 to TRBJ2-4, with D possibly matching TRBD2 (6 bases). The chain's CDR3 is CASSFAYRGAKNIQYF. The CDR3 DNA sequence: TGTGCCAGCAGCTTCGCTTACCGGGGGGCCAAAAACATTCAGTACTTC.